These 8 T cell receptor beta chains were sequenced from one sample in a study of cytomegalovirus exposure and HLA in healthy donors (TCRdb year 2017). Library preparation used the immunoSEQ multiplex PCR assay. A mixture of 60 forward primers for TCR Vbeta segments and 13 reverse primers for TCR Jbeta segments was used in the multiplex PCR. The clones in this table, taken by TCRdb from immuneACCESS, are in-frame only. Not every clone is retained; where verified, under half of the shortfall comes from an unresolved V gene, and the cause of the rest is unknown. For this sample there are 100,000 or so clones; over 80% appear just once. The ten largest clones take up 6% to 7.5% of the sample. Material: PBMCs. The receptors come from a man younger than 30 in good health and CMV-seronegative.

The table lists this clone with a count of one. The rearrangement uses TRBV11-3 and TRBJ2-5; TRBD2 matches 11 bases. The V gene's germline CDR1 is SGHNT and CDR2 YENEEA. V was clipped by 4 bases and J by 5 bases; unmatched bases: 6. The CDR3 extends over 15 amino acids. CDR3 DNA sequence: TGTGCCAGCAGCTCACTAGCGGGAGTTTGGGAGACCCAGTACTTC. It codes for CASSSLAGVWETQYF.

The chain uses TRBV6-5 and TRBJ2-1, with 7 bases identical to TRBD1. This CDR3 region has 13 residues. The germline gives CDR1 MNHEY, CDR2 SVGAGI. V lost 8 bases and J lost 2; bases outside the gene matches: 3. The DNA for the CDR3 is TGTGCCAGCCGGGACAGAACCTACAATGAGCAGTTCTTC. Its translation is CASRDRTYNEQFF.

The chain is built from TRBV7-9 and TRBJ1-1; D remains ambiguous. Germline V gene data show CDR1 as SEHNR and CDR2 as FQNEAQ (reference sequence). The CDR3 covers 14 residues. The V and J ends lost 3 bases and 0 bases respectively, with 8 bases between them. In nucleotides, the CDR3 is TGTGCCAGCAGCTTGGAGCTTATGAACACTGAAGCTTTCTTT. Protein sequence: CASSLELMNTEAFF.

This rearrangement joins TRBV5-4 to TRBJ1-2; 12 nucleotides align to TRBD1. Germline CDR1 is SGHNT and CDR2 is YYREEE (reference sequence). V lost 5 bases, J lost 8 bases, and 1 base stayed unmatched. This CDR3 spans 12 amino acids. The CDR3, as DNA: TGTGCCAGCAGGGGGACAGGGGGCGGCTACACCTTC. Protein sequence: CASRGTGGGYTF. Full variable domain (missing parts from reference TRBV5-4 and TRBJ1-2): ETGVTQSPTHLIKTRGQQVTLRCSSQSGHNTVSWYQQALGQGPQFIFQYYREEENGRGNFPPRFSGLQFPNYSSELNVNALELDDSALYLCASRGTGGGYTFGSGTRLTVV.

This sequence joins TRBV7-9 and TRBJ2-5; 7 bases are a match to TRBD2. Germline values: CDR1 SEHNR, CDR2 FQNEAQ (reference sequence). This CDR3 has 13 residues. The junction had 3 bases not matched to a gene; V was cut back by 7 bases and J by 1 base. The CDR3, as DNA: TGTGCCAGCATCAGACTAGCCCAAGAGACCCAGTACTTC. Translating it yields CASIRLAQETQYF.

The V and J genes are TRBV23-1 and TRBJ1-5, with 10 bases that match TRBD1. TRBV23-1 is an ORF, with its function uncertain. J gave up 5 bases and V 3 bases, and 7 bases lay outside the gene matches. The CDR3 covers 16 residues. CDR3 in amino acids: CASSHSRDRGYQPQHF. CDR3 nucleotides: TGCGCCAGCAGTCACTCCCGGGACAGGGGTTATCAGCCCCAGCATTTT.

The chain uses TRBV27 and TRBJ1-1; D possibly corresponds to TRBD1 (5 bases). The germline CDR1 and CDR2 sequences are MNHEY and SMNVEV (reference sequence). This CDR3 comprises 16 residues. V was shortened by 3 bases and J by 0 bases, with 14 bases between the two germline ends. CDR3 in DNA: TGTGCCAGCAGTTTCGGATGGAAGGGGTTGAACACTGAAGCTTTCTTT. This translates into CASSFGWKGLNTEAFF.

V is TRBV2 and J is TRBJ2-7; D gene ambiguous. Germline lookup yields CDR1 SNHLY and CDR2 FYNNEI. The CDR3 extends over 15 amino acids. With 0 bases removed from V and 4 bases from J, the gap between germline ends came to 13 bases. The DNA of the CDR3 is TGTGCCAGCAGTGAAGCGCTTTGGCTCGTATACGAGCAGTACTTC. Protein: CASSEALWLVYEQYF.